The present entry profiles one T cell receptor (beta chain) with its context. Its cognate antigen is unknown. The data derive from a study of cytomegalovirus exposure and HLA in healthy donors. Study-level background: The study's early data release held roughly 91 million unique TCRs from HLA-typed donors. Ancestry clustering placed 81% of approximately 370 genotyped donors in the Caucasian-associated cluster. Study-wide results and limits: Prior analysis indicated that the majority of TCR beta V segments exhibited productivity approximately 87% or approximately 30% of the time.

The CDR3 loop spans 14 amino acids. In germline, CDR1 is SGHDT, CDR2 YYEEEE. Trimming pared 4 bases from V and 0 bases from J, leaving 8 bases between. PCR was performed using 60 Vbeta and 13 Jbeta primers. Clones were sequenced by immunoSEQ multiplex PCR, and TCRdb holds only the in-frame ones, with some missing. The table has more than 110,000 clones, roughly 80% seen once. The sample comprised PBMCs. The V and J genes are TRBV5-6 and TRBJ1-5; D uncertain. The sequence was collected from a female donor in good health and CMV-seronegative. The CDR3 sequence is CASSRRGSNQPQHF. DNA of the CDR3: TGTGCCAGCAGCCGCCGGGGTAGCAATCAGCCCCAGCATTTT. The variable domain in full, completed from reference TRBV5-6 and TRBJ1-5, reads DAGVTQSPTHLIKTRGQQVTLRCSPKSGHDTVSWYQQALGQGPQFIFQYYEEEERQRGNFPDRFSGHQFPNYSSELNVNALLLGDSALYLCASSRRGSNQPQHFGDGTRLSIL.